Shown below are 2 T cell receptor beta chains from a single sample sequenced in a study of human T cells and chemical hapten exposure. Library construction involved attaching unique molecular identifiers to individual cDNA molecules, which allowed quantitative, reproducible TCR counting. MiXCR, run by TCRdb on the reads, gives a single entry per CDR3 protein. This table has more than 100,000 distinct CDR3 sequences, less than 10% appearing once. Unfractionated whole blood served as the source for total RNA extraction. Sequencing used whole blood. The receptors originated from a human donor in good health. Some clones in this sample may be carry-over from other donors' samples.

There are many counts of this clonotype. A read error may produce the germline difference seen at one junction end. The rearrangement links TRBV4-3 to TRBJ1-5; D unclear. CDR1 is LGHNA, CDR2 YSLEER, per germline. The CDR3 is made up of 13 amino acids. In DNA, the CDR3 is TGTGCCAGCAGCCAAGATCCCGGTCAGCCCCAGCATTTT. Protein: CASSQDPGQPQHF.

In its sample, this clonotype was seen many times. The chain couples TRBV3-1 to TRBJ2-7; D is undetermined. The V end lost 0 bases, the J end lost 0 bases, and 9 bases lay between the germline ends. The CDR3 extends over 15 amino acids. CDR1 LGHDT and CDR2 YNNKEL come from the germline V gene (reference sequence). This CDR3 is CASSQEPYSSYEQYF. CDR3 nucleotide sequence: TGTGCCAGCAGCCAAGAGCCATACAGCTCCTACGAGCAGTACTTC.